This TCR beta chain is from a study of control samples from healthy donors and cancer patients. Trimming removed 2 bases from V and 4 bases from J; junction bases left unmatched: 2. CDR1 and CDR2 (germline): SGHRS, YFSETQ. The CDR3 loop spans 13 amino acids. Data came from immunoSEQ multiplex PCR; TCRdb stores just in-frame clones and leaves some out. In the table there are 84,000 or so clones, roughly 89% of which are singletons. The source of this sequence is a man aged 30 to 39 in good health. The V call is TRBV5-1, the J call TRBJ1-1, with TRBD1 identical over 7 bases. Sequenced input: blood. CDR3 DNA sequence: TGCGCCAGCAGCTTACAGGGGCCCACTGAAGCTTTCTTT. Encoded protein: CASSLQGPTEAFF.